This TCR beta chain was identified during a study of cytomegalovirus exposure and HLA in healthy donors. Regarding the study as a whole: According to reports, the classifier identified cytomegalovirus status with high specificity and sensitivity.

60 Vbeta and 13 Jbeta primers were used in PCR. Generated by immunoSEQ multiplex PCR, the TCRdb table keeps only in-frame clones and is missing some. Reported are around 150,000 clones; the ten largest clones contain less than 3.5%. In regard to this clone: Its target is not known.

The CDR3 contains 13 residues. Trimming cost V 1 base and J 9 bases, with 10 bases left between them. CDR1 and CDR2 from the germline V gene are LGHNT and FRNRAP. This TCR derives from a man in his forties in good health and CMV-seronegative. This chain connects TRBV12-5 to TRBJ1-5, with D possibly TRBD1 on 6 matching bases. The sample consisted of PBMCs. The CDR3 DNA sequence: TGTGCTAGTGGTTTGGCGCTCAGGGGGCCCCAGCATTTT. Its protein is CASGLALRGPQHF. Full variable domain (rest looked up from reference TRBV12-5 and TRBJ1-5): DARVTQTPRHKVTEMGQEVTMRCQPILGHNTVFWYRQTMMQGLELLAYFRNRAPLDDSGMPKDRFSAEMPDATLATLKIQPSEPRDSAVYFCASGLALRGPQHFGDGTRLSIL.